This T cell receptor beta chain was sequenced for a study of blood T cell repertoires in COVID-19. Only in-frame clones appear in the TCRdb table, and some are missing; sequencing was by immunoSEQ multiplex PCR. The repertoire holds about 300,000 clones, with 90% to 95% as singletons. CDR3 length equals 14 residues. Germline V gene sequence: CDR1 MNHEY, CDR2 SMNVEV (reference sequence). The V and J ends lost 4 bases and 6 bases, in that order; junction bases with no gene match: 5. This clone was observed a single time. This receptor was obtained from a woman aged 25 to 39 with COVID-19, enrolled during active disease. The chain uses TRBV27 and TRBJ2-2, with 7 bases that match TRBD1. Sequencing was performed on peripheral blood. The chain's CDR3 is CASSSTGFPGELFF. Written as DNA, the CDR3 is TGTGCCAGCAGTTCGACAGGGTTTCCCGGGGAGCTGTTTTTT.